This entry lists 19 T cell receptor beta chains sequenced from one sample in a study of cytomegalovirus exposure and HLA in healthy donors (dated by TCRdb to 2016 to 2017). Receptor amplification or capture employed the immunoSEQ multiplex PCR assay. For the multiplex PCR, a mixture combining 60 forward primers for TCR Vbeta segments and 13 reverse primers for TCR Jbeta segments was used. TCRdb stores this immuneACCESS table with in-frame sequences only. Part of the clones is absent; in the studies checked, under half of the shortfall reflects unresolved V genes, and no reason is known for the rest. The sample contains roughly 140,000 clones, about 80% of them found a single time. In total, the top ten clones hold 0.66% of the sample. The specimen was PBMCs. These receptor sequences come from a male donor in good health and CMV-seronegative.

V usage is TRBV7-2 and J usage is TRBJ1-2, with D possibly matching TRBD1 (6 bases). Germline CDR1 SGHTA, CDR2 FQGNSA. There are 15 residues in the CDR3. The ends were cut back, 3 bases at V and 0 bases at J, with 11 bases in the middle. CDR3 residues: CASSLRRGTNYGYTF. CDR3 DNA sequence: TGTGCCAGCAGCTTGAGAAGGGGGACTAACTATGGCTACACCTTC.

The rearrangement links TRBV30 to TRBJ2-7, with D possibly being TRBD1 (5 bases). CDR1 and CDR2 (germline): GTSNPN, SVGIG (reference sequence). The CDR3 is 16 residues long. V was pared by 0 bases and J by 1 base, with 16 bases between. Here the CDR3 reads CAWSVVFGRGSYEQYF. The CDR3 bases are TGTGCCTGGAGTGTGGTTTTCGGAAGGGGTTCCTACGAGCAGTACTTC.

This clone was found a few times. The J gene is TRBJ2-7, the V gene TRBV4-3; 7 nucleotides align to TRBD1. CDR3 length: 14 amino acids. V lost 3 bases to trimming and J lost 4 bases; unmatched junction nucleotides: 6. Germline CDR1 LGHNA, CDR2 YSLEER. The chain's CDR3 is CASSQGTGVYEQYF. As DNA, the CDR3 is TGCGCCAGCAGCCAGGGCACAGGGGTTTACGAGCAGTACTTC.

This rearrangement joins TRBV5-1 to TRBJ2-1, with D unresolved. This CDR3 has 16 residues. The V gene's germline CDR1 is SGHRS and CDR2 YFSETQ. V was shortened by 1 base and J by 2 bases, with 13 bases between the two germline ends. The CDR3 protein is CASSLLGQVTYNEQFF. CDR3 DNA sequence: TGCGCCAGCAGCTTGTTGGGTCAGGTAACCTACAATGAGCAGTTCTTC.

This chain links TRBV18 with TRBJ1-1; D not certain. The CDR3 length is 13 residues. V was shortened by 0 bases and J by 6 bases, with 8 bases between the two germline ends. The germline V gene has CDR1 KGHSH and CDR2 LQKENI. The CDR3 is CASSPPPAAEAFF. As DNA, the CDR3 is TGTGCCAGCTCACCACCCCCCGCGGCTGAAGCTTTCTTT.

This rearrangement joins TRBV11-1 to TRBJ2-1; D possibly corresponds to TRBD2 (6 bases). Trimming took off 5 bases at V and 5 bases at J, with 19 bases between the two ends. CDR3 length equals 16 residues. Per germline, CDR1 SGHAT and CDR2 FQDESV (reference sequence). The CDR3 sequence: CASSLHSGGANNEQFF. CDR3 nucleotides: TGTGCCAGCAGCCTCCACAGTGGCGGGGCCAACAATGAGCAGTTCTTC.

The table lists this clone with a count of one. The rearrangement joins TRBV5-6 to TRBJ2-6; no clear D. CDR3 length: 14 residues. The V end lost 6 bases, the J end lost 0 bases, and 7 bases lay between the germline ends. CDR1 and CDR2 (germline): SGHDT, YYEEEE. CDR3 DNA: TGTGCCAGCACACAGAGCTCTGGGGCCAACGTCCTGACTTTC. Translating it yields CASTQSSGANVLTF.

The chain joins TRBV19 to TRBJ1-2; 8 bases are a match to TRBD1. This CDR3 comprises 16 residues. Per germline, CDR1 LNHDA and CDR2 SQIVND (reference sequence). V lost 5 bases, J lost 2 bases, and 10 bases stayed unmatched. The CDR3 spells CASSFLGQGPNYGYTF. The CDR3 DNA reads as TGTGCCAGTAGTTTTCTAGGACAGGGACCAAACTATGGCTACACCTTC.

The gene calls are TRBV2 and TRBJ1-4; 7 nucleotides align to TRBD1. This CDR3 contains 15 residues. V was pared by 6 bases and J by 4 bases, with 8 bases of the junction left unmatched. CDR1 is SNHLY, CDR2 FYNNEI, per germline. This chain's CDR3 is CASSSGQSLNEKLFF. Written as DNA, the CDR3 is TGTGCCAGCAGCTCGGGACAGTCTCTTAATGAAAAACTGTTTTTT.

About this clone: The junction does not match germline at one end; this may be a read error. CDR3 coding DNA: TGCAGTGCTCCGAAGGACGGGGTCTCACGGTTC. This encodes CSAPKDGVSRF. This chain connects TRBV20-1 to TRBJ1-2; D gene unclear. The CDR3 runs to 11 residues. Germline V gene data show CDR1 as DFQATT and CDR2 as SNEGSKA (reference sequence).

The DNA for the CDR3 is TGTGCCAGCAGCTCCCACCCGACAGGCCCCTATGGCTACACCTTC. Its protein is CASSSHPTGPYGYTF. V and J are TRBV7-2 and TRBJ1-2; weak D call: TRBD1 (6 bases). Trimming left V 4 bases short and J 4 bases short, with 16 bases between. CDR3 length: 15 amino acids. Germline-derived CDR1 and CDR2 are SGHTA and FQGNSA.

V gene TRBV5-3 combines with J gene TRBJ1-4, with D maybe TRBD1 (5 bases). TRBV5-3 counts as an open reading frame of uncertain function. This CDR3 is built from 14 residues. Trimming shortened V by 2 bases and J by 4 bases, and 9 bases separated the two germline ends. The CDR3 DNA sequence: TGTGCCAGAAGCTTAAGACAGCTTAATGAAAAACTGTTTTTT. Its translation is CARSLRQLNEKLFF.

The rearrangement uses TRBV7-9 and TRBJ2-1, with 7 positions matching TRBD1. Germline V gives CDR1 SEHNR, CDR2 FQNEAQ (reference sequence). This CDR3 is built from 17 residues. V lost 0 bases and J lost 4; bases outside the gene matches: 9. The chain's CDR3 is CASSLAGQYPVYNEQFF. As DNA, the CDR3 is TGTGCCAGCAGCTTAGCGGGACAGTACCCCGTGTACAATGAGCAGTTCTTC. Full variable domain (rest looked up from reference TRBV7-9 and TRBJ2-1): DTGVSQNPRHKITKRGQNVTFRCDPISEHNRLYWYRQTLGQGPEFLTYFQNEAQLEKSRLLSDRFSAERPKGSFSTLEIQRTEQGDSAMYLCASSLAGQYPVYNEQFFGPGTRLTVL.

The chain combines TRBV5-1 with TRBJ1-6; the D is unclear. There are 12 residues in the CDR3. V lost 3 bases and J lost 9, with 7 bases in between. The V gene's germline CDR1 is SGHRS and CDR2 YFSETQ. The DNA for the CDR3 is TGCGCCAGCAGCTCCCCTCCTTCACCCCTCCACTTT. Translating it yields CASSSPPSPLHF.

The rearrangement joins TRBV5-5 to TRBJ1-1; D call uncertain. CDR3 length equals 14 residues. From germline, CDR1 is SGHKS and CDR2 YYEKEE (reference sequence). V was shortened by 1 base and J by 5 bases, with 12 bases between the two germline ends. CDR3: CASSLRGTATEAFF. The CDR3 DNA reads TGTGCCAGCAGCTTGAGAGGCACGGCGACTGAAGCTTTCTTT.

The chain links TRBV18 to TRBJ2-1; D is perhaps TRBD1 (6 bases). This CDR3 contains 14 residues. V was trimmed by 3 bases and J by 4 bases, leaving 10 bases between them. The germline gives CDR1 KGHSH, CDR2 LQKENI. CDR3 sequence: CASSPSQGYNEQFF. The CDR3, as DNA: TGTGCCAGCTCACCGTCACAGGGATACAATGAGCAGTTCTTC. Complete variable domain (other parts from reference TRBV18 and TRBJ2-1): NAGVMQNPRHLVRRRGQEARLRCSPMKGHSHVYWYRQLPEEGLKFMVYLQKENIIDESGMPKERFSAEFPKEGPSILRIQQVVRGDSAAYFCASSPSQGYNEQFFGPGTRLTVL.

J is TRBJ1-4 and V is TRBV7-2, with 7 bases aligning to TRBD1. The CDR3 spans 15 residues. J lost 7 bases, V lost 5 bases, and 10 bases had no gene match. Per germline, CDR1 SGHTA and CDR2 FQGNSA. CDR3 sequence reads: CASSPRQGGSEKLFF. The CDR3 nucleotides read TGTGCCAGCAGCCCCCGACAGGGTGGGAGTGAAAAACTGTTTTTT.

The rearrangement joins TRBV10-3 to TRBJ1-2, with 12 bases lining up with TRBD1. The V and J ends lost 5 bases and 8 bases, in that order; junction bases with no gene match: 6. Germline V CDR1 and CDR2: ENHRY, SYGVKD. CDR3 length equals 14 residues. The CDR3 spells CAISPGTGGWGYTF. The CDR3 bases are TGTGCCATCAGTCCCGGGACAGGGGGCTGGGGCTACACCTTC.

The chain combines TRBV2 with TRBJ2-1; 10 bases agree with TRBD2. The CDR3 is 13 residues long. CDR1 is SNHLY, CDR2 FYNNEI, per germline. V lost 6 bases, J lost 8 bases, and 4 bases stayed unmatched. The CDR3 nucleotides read TGTGCCAGCAGAAGCGGGGGGGCCGATGAGCAGTTCTTC. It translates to CASRSGGADEQFF.